Listed here are 20 T cell receptor beta chains from one sample, sequenced in a study of cytomegalovirus exposure and HLA in healthy donors. Vbeta (60) and Jbeta (13) primers were used in the PCR. Assay: immunoSEQ multiplex PCR; the TCRdb copy retains only in-frame clones and omits some. Seen here are roughly 230,000 clones, approximately 85% observed once, and the top ten hold around 0.23%. The sequencing input was PBMCs. These receptors were obtained from a girl between 2 and 10 years old in good health and CMV-seronegative.

The chain uses TRBV12-5 and TRBJ1-5, with a tentative D call TRBD1 (6 bases). This CDR3 region has 18 residues. Per the germline V gene, CDR1 is LGHNT and CDR2 is FRNRAP. V was shortened by 5 bases and J by 6 bases, with 26 bases between the two germline ends. CDR3 nucleotides: TGTGCTAGTGGTGTTGGTACCGTAGGGGGAAGAACCCGTCAGCCCCAGCATTTT. This gives the protein CASGVGTVGGRTRQPQHF.

The rearrangement links TRBV6-5 to TRBJ2-3; 13 bases map to TRBD2. The length of the CDR3 is 14 residues. Germline V gene sequence: CDR1 MNHEY, CDR2 SVGAGI. J gave up 4 bases and V 6 bases, and 1 base lay outside the gene matches. As DNA, the CDR3 is TGTGCCAGCAGGACTAGCGGGGGGTCAGATACGCAGTATTTT. It specifies CASRTSGGSDTQYF.

This chain connects TRBV5-1 to TRBJ2-7; D possibly corresponds to TRBD1 (6 bases). This CDR3 has 16 residues. The V gene's germline CDR1 is SGHRS and CDR2 YFSETQ. Trimming removed 5 bases from V and 0 bases from J, with 18 bases in between. CDR3 sequence: CASSHPNRESSYEQYF. The CDR3 nucleotides read TGCGCCAGCAGTCACCCTAACAGGGAGAGCTCCTACGAGCAGTACTTC.

This clone appeared a few times. The chain recombines TRBV10-3 with TRBJ2-2; TRBD1 aligns across 9 bases. Germline CDR1 ENHRY, CDR2 SYGVKD. The CDR3 runs 15 residues. J gave up 7 bases and V 8 bases, and 11 bases lay outside the gene matches. The CDR3 DNA reads TGTGCCATCGCAGGGACAGGGAATAGGGGCGGGGAGCTGTTTTTT. Amino acids: CAIAGTGNRGGELFF.

The J gene is TRBJ2-2, the V gene TRBV4-2; TRBD2 aligns across 14 bases. The CDR3 runs to 16 residues. Losses at the gene ends were 4 bases for V and 6 bases for J; bases not matched to a gene: 4. The V gene's germline CDR1 is LGHNA and CDR2 YNFKEQ. The CDR3 spells CASSLPTSGGAGELFF. CDR3 DNA: TGTGCCAGCAGCCTCCCGACTAGCGGGGGGGCCGGGGAGCTGTTTTTT.

This clone was observed once. The chain recombines TRBV7-9 with TRBJ2-7; 7 bases are a match to TRBD1. Germline values: CDR1 SEHNR, CDR2 FQNEAQ (reference sequence). After removal of 5 bases from V and 0 bases from J, the junction contained 13 bases not matched to a gene. The CDR3 contains 17 residues. CDR3 in DNA: TGTGCCAGCAGCACGCGCCCGACAGGGACCAGCTCCTACGAGCAGTACTTC. Translation: CASSTRPTGTSSYEQYF. Supplemented by reference TRBV7-9 and TRBJ2-7, the full variable domain reads DTGVSQNPRHKITKRGQNVTFRCDPISEHNRLYWYRQTLGQGPEFLTYFQNEAQLEKSRLLSDRFSAERPKGSFSTLEIQRTEQGDSAMYLCASSTRPTGTSSYEQYFGPGTRLTVT.

The CDR3 sequence is CASSHGTASTDTQYF. Written as DNA, the CDR3 is TGTGCCAGCAGTCATGGGACAGCTAGCACAGATACGCAGTATTTT. This chain uses TRBV6-4 with TRBJ2-3, with 7 bases aligning to TRBD1. V lost 5 bases and J lost 0; bases outside the gene matches: 5. The CDR3 is 15 residues long. CDR1 is MRHNA, CDR2 SNTAGT, per germline.

The V call is TRBV5-6, the J call TRBJ1-1, with 8 bases that match TRBD1. Germline loops: CDR1 SGHDT, CDR2 YYEEEE. Losses at the gene ends were 1 base for V and 0 bases for J; bases not matched to a gene: 5. CDR3 length: 16 amino acids. CDR3 DNA: TGTGCCAGCAGCTTGCCGAGGACAGGGATGAACACTGAAGCTTTCTTT. This encodes CASSLPRTGMNTEAFF.

This chain joins TRBV27 and TRBJ2-7; 7 bases fit TRBD2. Germline V lookup: CDR1 MNHEY, CDR2 SMNVEV (reference sequence). V shed 7 bases, J shed 2 bases, and the junction held 5 bases outside the gene matches. This CDR3 is built from 13 residues. CDR3 nucleotide sequence: TGTGCCAGCAAAGGGACTAAAACCTACGAGCAGTACTTC. This sequence encodes CASKGTKTYEQYF.

The chain uses TRBV4-1 and TRBJ2-5; D remains unclear. The length of the CDR3 is 16 residues. Germline values: CDR1 MGHRA, CDR2 YSYEKL. V shed 0 bases and J shed 1 base, with 12 bases lying between them. DNA of the CDR3: TGCGCCAGCAGCCAAGATCCGGCTCGAGGCCAAGAGACCCAGTACTTC. This translates into CASSQDPARGQETQYF.

The chain combines TRBV7-2 with TRBJ1-5; unclear D gene. V was trimmed by 3 bases and J by 2 bases, leaving 5 bases between them. From germline, CDR1 is SGHTA and CDR2 FQGNSA. This CDR3 is built from 13 residues. CDR3: CASSFPGNQPQHF. In nucleotides, the CDR3 is TGTGCCAGCAGCTTTCCAGGCAATCAGCCCCAGCATTTT.

This clone appeared a single time. The V call is TRBV6-6, the J call TRBJ1-2; D may be TRBD1 (5 bases). From germline, CDR1 is MNHNY and CDR2 SVGAGI (reference sequence). Trimming took 2 bases from V and 14 from J, leaving 9 bases between them. The CDR3 runs 10 residues. The CDR3 here is CASSYEGRTF. DNA for the CDR3: TGTGCCAGCAGTTACGAGGGGAGGACCTTC.

The rearrangement uses TRBV10-2 and TRBJ1-5; a weak D match, TRBD1 (5 bases). This CDR3 comprises 15 residues. Germline values: CDR1 WSHSY, CDR2 SAAADI. V was clipped by 5 bases and J by 0 bases, with 11 bases between them. CDR3 sequence reads: CASSHRKLSNQPQHF. The DNA of the CDR3 is TGCGCCAGCAGTCACAGGAAACTTAGCAATCAGCCCCAGCATTTT.

In nucleotides, the CDR3 is TGTGCCAGCACGATCTCGGGCAGGGGAGACACTGAAGCTTTCTTT. Translated, it gives CASTISGRGDTEAFF. The gene calls are TRBV6-1 and TRBJ1-1; D is possibly TRBD1 (6 bases). The CDR3 totals 15 residues. Germline CDR1 and CDR2: MNHNS and SASEGT. Trimming took off 7 bases at V and 3 bases at J, with 18 bases between the two ends.

The CDR3 region is CASSEAGGARGYTF. In DNA, the CDR3 is TGTGCCAGCAGTGAGGCAGGGGGCGCGCGGGGCTACACCTTC. This chain links TRBV25-1 with TRBJ1-2; 8 nucleotides line up with TRBD1. The CDR3 loop spans 14 amino acids. V dropped 3 bases and J dropped 8; count of bases not matched to a gene: 8. The germline CDR1 and CDR2 sequences are MGHDK and SYGVNS.

Comment on this clone: At one boundary the junction diverges from the germline segment, which might be a read error. CDR3 sequence reads: CASSEGSRDNQPQHF. The CDR3 DNA reads TGTGCCAGCAGTGAGGGGTCTAGGGACAATCAGCCCCAACATTTT. This chain connects TRBV2 to TRBJ1-5; tentative D call: TRBD1 (6 bases). Looked up from germline, CDR1 is SNHLY and CDR2 is FYNNEI. The CDR3 has 15 residues. Drawing the rest from reference TRBV2 and TRBJ1-5, the complete variable domain is EPEVTQTPSHQVTQMGQEVILRCVPISNHLYFYWYRQILGQKVEFLVSFYNNEISEKSEIFDDQFSVERPDGSNFTLKIRSTKLEDSAMYFCASSEGSRDNQPQHFGDGTRLSIL.

The J gene is TRBJ1-6, the V gene TRBV7-6, with D perhaps matching TRBD1 (6 bases). Between the trimmed V and J ends, which lost 0 bases and 5 bases, there was a span of 8 bases. Germline V CDR1 and CDR2: SGHVS, FNYEAQ. The CDR3 covers 15 residues. CDR3 in amino acids: CASSLAQGHNSPLHF. The CDR3 coding sequence is TGTGCCAGCAGCTTAGCACAGGGCCATAATTCACCCCTCCACTTT. Variable domain in full (rest from reference TRBV7-6 and TRBJ1-6): GAGVSQSPRYKVTKRGQDVALRCDPISGHVSLYWYRQALGQGPEFLTYFNYEAQQDKSGLPNDRFSAERPEGSISTLTIQRTEQRDSAMYRCASSLAQGHNSPLHFGNGTRLTVT.

The chain is built from TRBV6-8 and TRBJ2-7; 8 bases are shared with TRBD2. The J segment lost 1 base and the V segment lost 6 bases, leaving 17 bases of the junction unmatched. The CDR3 covers 18 residues. Germline CDR1 MNHGY, CDR2 SAAAGT. CDR3 sequence reads: CASSPPGGGRPASYEQYF. The CDR3 DNA reads as TGTGCCAGCAGCCCTCCTGGTGGCGGGAGGCCCGCGTCCTACGAGCAGTACTTC.

This chain links TRBV10-3 with TRBJ2-3, with TRBD2 identical over 10 bases. Germline V CDR1 and CDR2: ENHRY, SYGVKD. With V trimmed by 11 bases and J by 6 bases, 8 bases remained unmatched. The CDR3 extends over 13 amino acids. As DNA, the CDR3 is TGTGCCGTCAAAGGAGCGGGAGGGGATACGCAGTATTTT. It codes for CAVKGAGGDTQYF.

The V and J genes are TRBV5-4 and TRBJ2-5, with 8 bases lining up with TRBD2. Germline-derived CDR1 and CDR2 are SGHNT and YYREEE (reference sequence). The J segment lost 3 bases and the V segment lost 2 bases, leaving 6 bases of the junction unmatched. The CDR3 loop spans 15 amino acids. CDR3: CASSFGSGGEETQYF. The DNA for the CDR3 is TGTGCCAGCAGCTTTGGTTCCGGGGGGGAAGAGACCCAGTACTTC.